This TCR beta chain was captured in a study of blood T cell repertoires in COVID-19 (dated by TCRdb to about 2020). At the level of the whole study: Collaborator samples came from the United States, Italy and Spain and covered acute and convalescent phases of COVID-19. The sample metadata nearly always contained a de-identified subject ID, COVID-19 status, age in years and sex. HLA class I and class II types, where available, came from metadata supplied by the sample provider rather than from assay-based typing. Samples came from the ongoing ImmuneRACE study (first 160 participants) plus 1,254 subjects from 6 global collaborators. Deeply sampled blood TCRbeta repertoires from subjects exposed to, actively infected with, or recovered from COVID-19 were included in the dataset. The prospective study material was composed of cDNA or gDNA derived from T cells, B-cell-depleted T cells, or PBMCs. The repertoires were made available in a free public database intended to serve as a resource for research on the immune response to SARS-CoV-2.

General conclusions and limits of the study: The amount of clinical and demographic metadata varied by source and participant and was provided uncurated.

In the prospective study, participants were about 18 to 89 years old, resided in 24 geographic areas of the United States, and were enrolled through a virtual design. Cohort assignment in the prospective study relied on participant-reported clinical history from a screening survey and a study questionnaire. ImmuneRACE Cohort 3 recovered participants were defined by two consecutive negative NP/OP PCR tests, healthcare professional clearance, or symptom resolution. In the prospective study, whole blood, serum and a nasopharyngeal or oropharyngeal swab were collected from each participant by mobile phlebotomists. Prospective study participants could optionally give additional blood draws and questionnaires over a roughly two-month period. Blood samples from the prospective study were shipped frozen or at room temperature prior to DNA extraction. TCRbeta CDR3 regions were amplified from genomic DNA by means of the immunoSEQ Assay, a bias-controlled multiplex PCR. The published analysis was carried out like this. Nucleated cell counts per sample were estimated from amplification of reference gene primers within the assay. To quantify the absolute abundance of each unique TCRbeta CDR3 rearrangement, sequence reads were collapsed and filtered. Productive Simpson clonality was computed per sample as the square root of Simpson's diversity index over productive rearrangements. TCRdb obtained this table from immuneACCESS and retained in-frame rearrangements with V and J assigned. These tables miss some clones; where compared with another copy, unresolved V genes account for less than half of the shortfall, and the remainder is unexplained. The V and J calls and clone size were taken over from that table, and D and trimming were inferred from the DNA. In all, the sample holds fewer than 300,000 clones, and 75% to 95% of those were seen once. The ten largest account for approximately 1.2% of the sample.

Measured from the cysteine to the phenylalanine, the CDR3 is 15 residues long. Solely the CDR3 DNA is kept, with 45 bases framed from the first base. V is pruned by 8 bases and J by 5 bases, leaving 11 bases of the junction without a gene match. Sequences MNHEY (CDR1) and SVGAGI (CDR2) are obtained from the germline V gene. As to this clone: No cognate antigen has been identified for it. Base qualities are missing; no much larger clone stands one base away.

The V and J segments used are TRBV6-5 and TRBJ2-3, and TRBD2 aligns with 9 junction nucleotides. Specimen: PBMCs or T cells enriched from blood (not recorded which). The receptor was derived from a woman in her 30s who had recovered from COVID-19. The CDR3 protein: CASDAAGGQGDTQYF. The nucleotide sequence reads TGTGCCAGCGACGCAGCGGGAGGTCAAGGAGATACGCAGTATTTT.